This T cell receptor beta chain was identified during a study of vaccination and CD4 T cells after COVID-19. On this clonotype: Its antigen is not identified.

The length of the CDR3 is 15 residues. V was cut by 0 bases and J by 0 bases, with 9 bases left in between. In germline, CDR1 is SGDLS, CDR2 YYNGEE. With the Oncomine TCR Beta short-read assay, DNA from cultured CD4+ T cells was sequenced. TCRdb independently ran MiXCR on the PCR reads; one entry per CDR3 protein. The table lists 15,000 to 20,000 distinct CDR3 sequences, roughly 50% of them singletons. Sample treatment: approximately nine-day PBMC culture with coronavirus spike peptide pools or control peptides (ViraFEST assay). This clonotype originated in a human donor who had recovered from COVID-19. V and J are TRBV9 and TRBJ1-1, with TRBD1 as a possible D gene (5 bases). Sequences were obtained from CD4+ T cells from blood, cultured in vitro. This CDR3 is CASSVGWGMNTEAFF. CDR3 nucleotide sequence: TGTGCCAGCAGCGTAGGCTGGGGCATGAACACTGAAGCTTTCTTT. The variable domain in full, completed from reference TRBV9 and TRBJ1-1, reads DSGVTQTPKHLITATGQRVTLRCSPRSGDLSVYWYQQSLDQGLQFLIQYYNGEERAKGNILERFSAQQFPDLHSELNLSSLELGDSALYFCASSVGWGMNTEAFFGQGTRLTVV.